These 19 T cell receptor beta chains share one sample of origin, sequenced in a study of identical twins. TCRdb itself ran the 5' RACE reads through MiXCR, one entry per CDR3 protein. The data show 450,000 or so distinct CDR3 sequences, 13% to 15% seen once. These records were also assigned to another study, of yellow fever vaccine responses in identical twins.

The sample comprised CD4+ T cells sorted from blood. All receptors derive from a woman aged 18-30 years in good health.

The rearrangement joins TRBV5-4 to TRBJ2-2; TRBD2 is a possible D gene (6 bases). The germline V gene encodes CDR1 SGHNT and CDR2 YYREEE (reference sequence). The CDR3 has 15 amino acids. Trimming took 1 base from V and 3 from J, leaving 10 bases between them. The CDR3 nucleotides are TGTGCCAGCAGCTTGTCCGGGGGTCACACCGGGGAGCTGTTTTTT. It translates to CASSLSGGHTGELFF.

This clonotype was seen a handful of times. The chain joins TRBV20-1 to TRBJ2-3; 11 bases map to TRBD2. CDR3 length equals 18 residues. The germline CDR1 and CDR2 sequences are DFQATT and SNEGSKA (reference sequence). Trimming removed 3 bases from V and 4 bases from J; junction bases left unmatched: 15. CDR3 coding DNA: TGCAGTGCTAGGGGCTGGACTAGCGGGTTACGGAGCGCAGATACGCAGTATTTT. This encodes CSARGWTSGLRSADTQYF.

This clonotype was counted only a few times. This chain links TRBV11-1 with TRBJ2-4; 8 bases map to TRBD1. The J segment lost 0 bases and the V segment lost 5 bases, leaving 12 bases of the junction unmatched. This CDR3 is built from 18 residues. From germline, CDR1 is SGHAT and CDR2 FQDESV (reference sequence). As DNA, the CDR3 is TGTGCCAGCAGCCATCTACGCGGGACAGGCCTAGCCAAAAACATTCAGTACTTC. It yields the protein CASSHLRGTGLAKNIQYF.

This clonotype was seen a few times. This chain connects TRBV3-1 to TRBJ1-2; TRBD1 matches 9 bases. The CDR3 has 15 amino acids. Germline loops: CDR1 LGHDT, CDR2 YNNKEL (reference sequence). Unmatched junction bases numbered 7, after V lost 2 bases and J lost 6 bases. The CDR3 region is CASSQPDRGYNGYTF. CDR3 bases: TGTGCCAGCAGCCAACCCGACAGGGGGTATAATGGCTACACCTTC.

V is TRBV6-5 and J is TRBJ2-1, with a weak D call TRBD1 (6 bases). Germline loops: CDR1 MNHEY, CDR2 SVGAGI. Trimming cost V 6 bases and J 10 bases, with 13 bases left between them. There are 12 residues in the CDR3. CDR3 bases: TGTGCCAGCAGAGGCCCCGGGACAGAGCAGTTCTTC. Residues: CASRGPGTEQFF.

This clonotype was picked up a small number of times. The J gene is TRBJ2-7, the V gene TRBV29-1; 11 bases align to TRBD1. Germline values: CDR1 SQVTM, CDR2 ANQGSEA. Trimming at V came to 5 bases and at J to 3 bases, leaving 12 bases not matched to a gene. The CDR3 is 16 amino acids. CDR3 coding DNA: TGCAGCGTTTCCACCCCGTCCGGGACAGGGGGCTACGAGCAGTACTTC. As protein: CSVSTPSGTGGYEQYF.

This clonotype was counted a few times. The chain recombines TRBV7-3 with TRBJ2-1; D perhaps matches TRBD1 (5 bases). Trimming stripped 5 bases from V and 5 bases from J, with 10 bases between. This CDR3 has 13 amino acids. Per the germline V gene, CDR1 is SGHTA and CDR2 is FQGTGA. Here the CDR3 reads CASSMGPNNEQFF. For the CDR3, the DNA is TGTGCCAGCAGCATGGGGCCCAACAATGAGCAGTTCTTC.

In this sample, this clonotype turned up a few times. The V and J genes are TRBV5-6 and TRBJ2-7, with TRBD2 as a possible D gene (6 bases). The CDR3 is 17 amino acids. The germline V and J ends were trimmed by 3 bases and 1 base, with 20 bases remaining between them. Germline values: CDR1 SGHDT, CDR2 YYEEEE. CDR3 DNA sequence: TGTGCCAGCAGCTCCCCCACCGGGACTGAGAGTTCCTACGAGCAGTACTTC. Its translation is CASSSPTGTESSYEQYF.

This clonotype was recorded many times. J is TRBJ2-5 and V is TRBV20-1; D perhaps matches TRBD2 (6 bases). The CDR3 is made up of 13 amino acids. V was trimmed by 1 base and J by 4 bases, leaving 10 bases between them. Per germline, CDR1 DFQATT and CDR2 SNEGSKA (reference sequence). CDR3 DNA: TGCAGTGCTAGAGTGGCGGGGACAGAGACCCAGTACTTC. As protein: CSARVAGTETQYF.

This chain uses TRBV20-1 with TRBJ2-3; D remains ambiguous. Germline loops: CDR1 DFQATT, CDR2 SNEGSKA (reference sequence). The CDR3 is 12 amino acids. Trimming shortened V by 0 bases and J by 5 bases, and 6 bases separated the two germline ends. The CDR3 region is CSARDRVDTQYF. The CDR3 DNA reads TGCAGTGCTAGAGATCGGGTAGATACGCAGTATTTT.

This chain links TRBV4-3 with TRBJ2-4; the D gene is possibly TRBD1 (6 bases). Germline V lookup: CDR1 LGHNA, CDR2 YSLEER. CDR3 size: 18 residues. V was clipped by 0 bases and J by 0 bases, with 15 bases between them. The CDR3 coding sequence is TGCGCCAGCAGCCAAGATCTCGCCCCCAGGGGAGCCAAAAACATTCAGTACTTC. This codes for CASSQDLAPRGAKNIQYF.

The chain couples TRBV28 to TRBJ2-1; D might be TRBD2 (6 bases). CDR3 length: 14 amino acids. The germline gives CDR1 MDHEN, CDR2 SYDVKM. The V gene lost 6 bases and the J gene lost 7 bases, with 16 bases spanning the gap. CDR3 sequence: CASSPRLDRNEQFF. The CDR3 bases are TGTGCCAGCAGCCCCCGACTAGATAGGAATGAGCAGTTCTTC. The full variable domain, with the rest looked up from reference TRBV28 and TRBJ2-1, is DVKVTQSSRYLVKRTGEKVFLECVQDMDHENMFWYRQDPGLGLRLIYFSYDVKMKEKGDIPEGYSVSREKKERFSLILESASTNQTSMYLCASSPRLDRNEQFFGPGTRLTVL.

This clonotype appeared many times. This rearrangement joins TRBV11-2 to TRBJ2-1; TRBD2 matches 14 bases. The CDR3 is 17 residues long. Trimming at V came to 1 base and at J to 8 bases, leaving 7 bases not matched to a gene. The germline V gene has CDR1 SGHAT and CDR2 FQNNGV. The CDR3 region has the DNA TGTGCCAGCAGCTTAGCTGTCGGGACTAGCGGGAGCTATGAGCAGTTCTTC. Translated: CASSLAVGTSGSYEQFF.

In its sample, this clonotype was seen many times. The V and J genes are TRBV29-1 and TRBJ2-1, with D perhaps being TRBD1 or TRBD2 (5 bases each). Germline V gives CDR1 SQVTM, CDR2 ANQGSEA. This CDR3 has 18 amino acids. Trimming shortened V by 6 bases and J by 5 bases, and 29 bases separated the two germline ends. The CDR3 DNA follows: TGCAGCGTCCCCAAACGTGGGGGATCCTTACCCTTGAACAATGAGCAGTTCTTC. Translated, it gives CSVPKRGGSLPLNNEQFF.

This clonotype was recorded at least ten times. The chain joins TRBV6-2 or TRBV6-3 to TRBJ2-7; the match to TRBD2 covers 11 bases. The CDR3 is 14 residues long. V lost 5 bases, J lost 4 bases, and 4 bases stayed unmatched. Germline V CDR1 and CDR2: MNHEY, SVGEGT. CDR3 in amino acids: CASSKLAGAYEQYF. The CDR3, as DNA: TGTGCCAGCAGTAAACTAGCGGGAGCTTACGAGCAGTACTTC.

This clonotype was seen only a few times. This chain links TRBV6-2 or TRBV6-3 with TRBJ2-7; the D is unclear. Per the germline V gene, CDR1 is MNHEY and CDR2 is SVGEGT. This CDR3 has 13 residues. Trimming took 5 bases from V and 9 from J, leaving 17 bases between them. The CDR3 loop is CASSLDIDRPQYF. The DNA for the CDR3 is TGTGCCAGCAGTCTCGACATCGATCGGCCGCAGTACTTC.

This clonotype was counted at least ten times. The chain has TRBV5-1 and TRBJ2-2; 10 nucleotides line up with TRBD2. The J segment lost 5 bases and the V segment lost 0 bases, leaving 4 bases of the junction unmatched. The CDR3 is 16 residues long. Germline values: CDR1 SGHRS, CDR2 YFSETQ. This CDR3 reads CASSLGLAGATGELFF. The CDR3 DNA is TGCGCCAGCAGCTTGGGGCTAGCGGGAGCTACCGGGGAGCTGTTTTTT.

The J gene is TRBJ2-6, the V gene TRBV5-1; D unresolved. From germline, CDR1 is SGHRS and CDR2 YFSETQ. V was cut by 3 bases and J by 0 bases, with 7 bases left in between. This CDR3 contains 15 residues. The CDR3 is CASSSLRSGANVLTF. CDR3 DNA sequence: TGCGCCAGCAGCTCACTCCGCTCTGGGGCCAACGTCCTGACTTTC. Full variable domain (outside the CDR3, taken from reference TRBV5-1 and TRBJ2-6): KAGVTQTPRYLIKTRGQQVTLSCSPISGHRSVSWYQQTPGQGLQFLFEYFSETQRNKGNFPGRFSGRQFSNSRSEMNVSTLELGDSALYLCASSSLRSGANVLTFGAGSRLTVL.

This clonotype was seen ten or more times. The chain links TRBV12-3 or TRBV12-4 to TRBJ1-2; D unclear. V gave up 3 bases and J gave up 5 bases, with 10 bases separating them. The CDR3 runs to 13 residues. The CDR3 spells CASSLDGVYGYTF. The CDR3 DNA reads as TGTGCCAGCAGTTTGGACGGGGTTTATGGCTACACCTTC.